A selection of T cell receptor beta chains follows, all from one sample in a study of T cells in Graves' hyperthyroidism and ophthalmopathy. TCRdb redid the calling of the multiplex PCR reads with MiXCR, one entry per CDR3 protein. Of around 300,000 distinct CDR3 sequences in the sample, approximately 16% were seen once. The sequenced sample was blood. Receptors were obtained from a woman aged 45-60 years with Graves' hyperthyroidism that later progressed to Graves' ophthalmopathy. Each CDR3 is given with its conserved first and last residue. The D gene is left open where the match is weak. A clone size is listed for some rows: how often the clone was seen (once, few, many), or a class if it is expanded.

j_gene: TRBJ2-7; v_gene: TRBV6-1; abundance: many; d_gene: TRBD1; CDR3nt: TGTGCCAGCACCCGGACAGGGGTCAACGAGCAGTACTTC; CDR3aa: CASTRTGVNEQYF
j_gene: TRBJ1-3; v_gene: TRBV5-8; abundance: NA; d_gene: NA; CDR3nt: TGTGCCAGCAGCTACACCGTTAACATCAGAAACACCATATATTTT; CDR3aa: CASSYTVNIRNTIYF
j_gene: TRBJ1-1; v_gene: TRBV20-1; abundance: many; d_gene: NA; CDR3nt: TGCAGTGCTAGAGGAGATTGGGAGAACACTGAAGCTTTCTTT; CDR3aa: CSARGDWENTEAFF
j_gene: TRBJ1-6; v_gene: TRBV11-2; abundance: few; d_gene: NA; CDR3nt: TGTGCCAGCAATATATTTGGGCAACGGGGTTCACCCCTCCACTTT; CDR3aa: CASNIFGQRGSPLHF
j_gene: TRBJ1-2; v_gene: TRBV20-1; abundance: NA; d_gene: NA; CDR3nt: TGCAGTGCTCCCGACCCCTCAGCTAGTAGCTTACGGGGGCGCGGGAGCTATGGCTACACCTTC; CDR3aa: CSAPDPSASSLRGRGSYGYTF
j_gene: TRBJ1-5; v_gene: TRBV2; abundance: many; d_gene: TRBD1; CDR3nt: TGTGCCAGCAGCCCCGGGACAGGGGCATATAGCAATCAGCCCCAGCATTTT; CDR3aa: CASSPGTGAYSNQPQHF
j_gene: TRBJ1-1; v_gene: TRBV2; abundance: NA; d_gene: NA; CDR3nt: TGTGCCAGCACCCTGCTCTTAGGGGCTGAAGCTTTCTTT; CDR3aa: CASTLLLGAEAFF
j_gene: TRBJ2-7; v_gene: TRBV5-4; abundance: NA; d_gene: NA; CDR3nt: TGTGCCAGCAGCTTGGAAAACAGGGGGGGCGAGCAGTACTTC; CDR3aa: CASSLENRGGEQYF
j_gene: TRBJ2-3; v_gene: TRBV6-5; abundance: many; d_gene: NA; CDR3nt: TGTGCCAGCAGTTACCCGGGAAAGCAGTATTTT; CDR3aa: CASSYPGKQYF
j_gene: TRBJ2-1; v_gene: TRBV12-3/TRBV12-4; abundance: NA; d_gene: NA; CDR3nt: TGTGCCAGCAGTTTAGGTGGTCAGGGGACCTACAATGAGCAGTTCTTC; CDR3aa: CASSLGGQGTYNEQFF
j_gene: TRBJ2-7; v_gene: TRBV18; abundance: NA; d_gene: TRBD1; CDR3nt: TGTGCCAGCTCGACAGGGCCCGAGGGCGAGCAGTACTTC; CDR3aa: CASSTGPEGEQYF
j_gene: TRBJ2-1; v_gene: TRBV20-1; abundance: NA; d_gene: TRBD1; CDR3nt: TGCAGTGCTAGACACACAGGGGGCTCATACAATGAGCAGTTCTTC; CDR3aa: CSARHTGGSYNEQFF
j_gene: TRBJ1-1; v_gene: TRBV3-1; abundance: many; d_gene: NA; CDR3nt: TGTGCCAGCAGCCTTTTGGGACCAGGTGAAGCTTTCTTT; CDR3aa: CASSLLGPGEAFF
j_gene: TRBJ2-1; v_gene: TRBV12-5; abundance: many; d_gene: NA; CDR3nt: TGTGCTAGTGGTTTGGTACAGGACAATGAGCAGTTCTTC; CDR3aa: CASGLVQDNEQFF
j_gene: TRBJ1-1; v_gene: TRBV11-3; abundance: once; d_gene: TRBD1; CDR3nt: TGTGCCAGCAGCGCACAGGGGTCTAAGAACACTGAAGCTTTCTTT; CDR3aa: CASSAQGSKNTEAFF
j_gene: TRBJ1-1; v_gene: TRBV6-1; abundance: few; d_gene: NA; CDR3nt: TGTGCCAGCAGTGAAGTGGGGCACCGTATTGAAGCTTTCTTT; CDR3aa: CASSEVGHRIEAFF
j_gene: TRBJ2-7; v_gene: TRBV7-6; abundance: few; d_gene: NA; CDR3nt: TGTGCCAGCAGCAAAGACACCAGGGAAGTCCACGAGCAGTACTTC; CDR3aa: CASSKDTREVHEQYF
j_gene: TRBJ1-6; v_gene: TRBV5-1; abundance: NA; d_gene: NA; CDR3nt: TGCGCCAGCAGCTACCAGGGAAATTCACCCCTCCACTTT; CDR3aa: CASSYQGNSPLHF
j_gene: TRBJ2-5; v_gene: TRBV27; abundance: many; d_gene: TRBD1; CDR3nt: TGTGCCAGCAGTTTATCGGCGACAGGGAGTAGACAAGAGACCCAGTACTTC; CDR3aa: CASSLSATGSRQETQYF
j_gene: TRBJ2-7; v_gene: TRBV2; abundance: many; d_gene: NA; CDR3nt: TGTGCCAGCAGTGGAGGAACAGCTAGCTCCTACGAGCAGTACTTC; CDR3aa: CASSGGTASSYEQYF
j_gene: TRBJ2-1; v_gene: TRBV3-1; abundance: NA; d_gene: TRBD2; CDR3nt: TGTGCCAGCAGCCGGAGACCGGGACTAGCGGGAGGTAACGAGCAGTTCTTC; CDR3aa: CASSRRPGLAGGNEQFF
j_gene: TRBJ2-1; v_gene: TRBV28; abundance: many; d_gene: NA; CDR3nt: TGTGCCAGCAGTTTGCGTGGCTCCTACAATGAGCAGTTCTTC; CDR3aa: CASSLRGSYNEQFF
j_gene: TRBJ2-7; v_gene: TRBV5-1; abundance: NA; d_gene: TRBD2; CDR3nt: TGCGCCAGCAGCTCCAGGACTAGCGGGAGTCGACCCTACGAGCAGTACTTC; CDR3aa: CASSSRTSGSRPYEQYF
j_gene: TRBJ2-1; v_gene: TRBV20-1; abundance: many; d_gene: TRBD2; CDR3nt: TGCAGTGCTAGCCAAAAGACTAGCGGGAGTGCCAATGAGCAGTTCTTC; CDR3aa: CSASQKTSGSANEQFF
j_gene: TRBJ1-2; v_gene: TRBV14; abundance: few; d_gene: TRBD1; CDR3nt: TGTGCCAGCAGCCTCCGGGCAGGGGGCGGGGGCTACACCTTC; CDR3aa: CASSLRAGGGGYTF
j_gene: TRBJ2-5; v_gene: TRBV19; abundance: many; d_gene: TRBD2; CDR3nt: TGTGCCAGTAGTATAGGTGGGACTAGCGGGAGGTTCCAAGAGACCCAGTACTTC; CDR3aa: CASSIGGTSGRFQETQYF
j_gene: TRBJ2-1; v_gene: TRBV24-1; abundance: few; d_gene: NA; CDR3nt: TGTGCCACCAGTGCCCTGACAGGTCCGGCGAATGGTGAGCAGTTCTTC; CDR3aa: CATSALTGPANGEQFF
j_gene: TRBJ1-4; v_gene: TRBV7-9; abundance: few; d_gene: NA; CDR3nt: TGTGCCTGCCGTGGCGATTGGGGGCCCAATGAAAAACTGTTTTTT; CDR3aa: CACRGDWGPNEKLFF
j_gene: TRBJ2-7; v_gene: TRBV7-9; abundance: NA; d_gene: NA; CDR3nt: TGTGCCAGCACCGCCGGGTGGGGTCAGCGGCACGAGCAGTACTTC; CDR3aa: CASTAGWGQRHEQYF
j_gene: TRBJ1-2; v_gene: TRBV20-1; abundance: few; d_gene: NA; CDR3nt: TGCAGTGCTAGAGATACAGAAACTAACTATGGCTACACCTTC; CDR3aa: CSARDTETNYGYTF
j_gene: TRBJ1-1; v_gene: TRBV27; abundance: many; d_gene: TRBD1; CDR3nt: TGTGCCAGCACCCCACGGATAGGAGACAGGGGCTTCAACACTGAAGCTTTCTTT; CDR3aa: CASTPRIGDRGFNTEAFF
j_gene: TRBJ2-6; v_gene: TRBV6-1; abundance: few; d_gene: TRBD1; CDR3nt: TGTGCCAGCAGTGAGGACAGGGTACTTTCTGGGGCCAACGTCCTGACTTTC; CDR3aa: CASSEDRVLSGANVLTF
j_gene: TRBJ2-1; v_gene: TRBV7-9; abundance: few; d_gene: TRBD1; CDR3nt: TGTGCCAGCAGCTTATGGGTCTTGAAACAGGGGGCTGGAGCTGGCTACAATGAGCAGTTCTTC; CDR3aa: CASSLWVLKQGAGAGYNEQFF
j_gene: TRBJ1-1; v_gene: TRBV2; abundance: many; d_gene: NA; CDR3nt: TGTGCCAGCAGTGAAGCGCTTGCAGGGCTGGGTAAAGCTTTCTTT; CDR3aa: CASSEALAGLGKAFF
j_gene: TRBJ2-1; v_gene: TRBV7-6; abundance: many; d_gene: NA; CDR3nt: TGTGCCAGCAGCCACCGGGAGTGGGGAAATGAGCAGTTCTTC; CDR3aa: CASSHREWGNEQFF
j_gene: TRBJ2-1; v_gene: TRBV5-1; abundance: many; d_gene: TRBD2; CDR3nt: TGCGCCAGCAGCTTGGTTAGGACTAGCGGATACAATGAGCAGTTCTTC; CDR3aa: CASSLVRTSGYNEQFF
j_gene: TRBJ1-3; v_gene: TRBV5-5; abundance: NA; d_gene: NA; CDR3nt: TGTGCCAGCAGCTTGGAAGCACGGGGACGAAACACCATATATTTT; CDR3aa: CASSLEARGRNTIYF
j_gene: TRBJ1-3; v_gene: TRBV4-1; abundance: few; d_gene: NA; CDR3nt: TGCGCCAGCAGCCAACAACCGGGAGGCAACACCATATATTTT; CDR3aa: CASSQQPGGNTIYF
j_gene: TRBJ1-4; v_gene: TRBV12-3/TRBV12-4; abundance: many; d_gene: TRBD1; CDR3nt: TGTGCCAGCAGCGGGACAGGGTATGAAAAACTGTTTTTT; CDR3aa: CASSGTGYEKLFF
j_gene: TRBJ2-6; v_gene: TRBV20-1; abundance: many; d_gene: NA; CDR3nt: TGCAGTGCTAGGTCCTTCTCTGGGGCCAACGTCCTGACTTTC; CDR3aa: CSARSFSGANVLTF
j_gene: TRBJ2-5; v_gene: TRBV5-8; abundance: NA; d_gene: TRBD2; CDR3nt: TGTGCCAGCAGCCGGACCGGGGGGGAGGGTAAAGAGACCCAGTACTTC; CDR3aa: CASSRTGGEGKETQYF